This entry lists 15 T cell receptor beta chains sequenced from one sample in a study of blood T cell repertoires in COVID-19. The repertoire was sequenced with immunoSEQ multiplex PCR; TCRdb's copy has only in-frame clones and lacks some. The profile covers 130,000 to 150,000 clones, with 70% to 85% appearing a single time and about 2.9% taken by the ten largest. The source material was peripheral blood. These receptors were taken from a woman aged 80 or over with acute or convalescent COVID-19.

The genes are TRBV11-3 and TRBJ1-5; D not resolved. Germline loops: CDR1 SGHNT, CDR2 YENEEA. CDR3 length: 16 residues. V was pared by 0 bases and J by 2 bases, with 11 bases between. The CDR3 nucleotides are TGTGCCAGCAGCTTAGATCGGCGGAGGCGCAATCAGCCCCAGCATTTT. Translated, it gives CASSLDRRRRNQPQHF.

This clone appeared once. V and J are TRBV6-2 or TRBV6-3 and TRBJ2-3, with TRBD2 identical over 8 bases. The CDR3 sequence is 16 residues long. Germline CDR1 and CDR2: MNHEY and SVGEGT. The V and J ends lost 5 bases and 2 bases, in that order; junction bases with no gene match: 9. In nucleotides, the CDR3 is TGTGCCAGCAGTCTTGGGACTAGGCTGAACACAGATACGCAGTATTTT. This codes for CASSLGTRLNTDTQYF.

This clone was counted a single time. The chain carries TRBV19 and TRBJ1-4; 7 nucleotides agree with TRBD1. The trim removed 3 bases at V and 4 bases at J, leaving 5 bases unmatched. From germline, CDR1 is LNHDA and CDR2 SQIVND (reference sequence). CDR3 length: 15 residues. This CDR3 is CASSIQGQNNEKLFF. The CDR3 region has the DNA TGTGCCAGTAGTATCCAGGGACAGAATAATGAAAAACTGTTTTTT.

The rearrangement joins TRBV5-1 to TRBJ2-2, with 7 bases fitting TRBD2. The CDR3 is 16 residues long. Trimming at V came to 0 bases and at J to 2 bases, leaving 4 bases not matched to a gene. Germline CDR1 and CDR2: SGHRS and YFSETQ. The CDR3 loop reads CASSLAPGGNTGELFF. As DNA, the CDR3 is TGCGCCAGCAGCTTGGCCCCGGGGGGAAACACCGGGGAGCTGTTTTTT. Together with reference TRBV5-1 and TRBJ2-2, the CDR3 gives the full variable domain: KAGVTQTPRYLIKTRGQQVTLSCSPISGHRSVSWYQQTPGQGLQFLFEYFSETQRNKGNFPGRFSGRQFSNSRSEMNVSTLELGDSALYLCASSLAPGGNTGELFFGEGSRLTVL.

This chain links TRBV13 with TRBJ2-5, with TRBD1 as a possible D gene (6 bases). Trimming cost V 4 bases and J 3 bases, with 24 bases left between them. The CDR3 is 18 residues long. The V gene's germline CDR1 is PRHDT and CDR2 FYEKMQ (reference sequence). CDR3 amino acids: CASSSSGAAGVYEETQYF. CDR3 nucleotides: TGTGCCAGCAGCTCGTCCGGTGCGGCAGGGGTATATGAAGAGACCCAGTACTTC.

This rearrangement joins TRBV4-3 to TRBJ1-4; 9 nucleotides agree with TRBD1. V was clipped by 4 bases and J by 5 bases; unmatched bases: 11. Germline assignment: CDR1 LGHNA and CDR2 YSLEER. This CDR3 is built from 17 residues. In DNA form, the CDR3 reads TGCGCCAGCAGCCGGGGCACAGGGGGCGATCCCAATGAAAAACTGTTTTTT. Translating gives CASSRGTGGDPNEKLFF.

The V and J genes are TRBV18 and TRBJ1-2; D unresolved. V was clipped by 2 bases and J by 4 bases, with 8 bases between them. The CDR3 extends over 13 amino acids. Looked up from germline, CDR1 is KGHSH and CDR2 is LQKENI. Here the CDR3 DNA reads TGTGCCAGCTCACCAGAGAGATTCTATGGCTACACCTTC. As protein: CASSPERFYGYTF. The complete variable domain, with remaining parts taken from reference TRBV18 and TRBJ1-2, reads NAGVMQNPRHLVRRRGQEARLRCSPMKGHSHVYWYRQLPEEGLKFMVYLQKENIIDESGMPKERFSAEFPKEGPSILRIQQVVRGDSAAYFCASSPERFYGYTFGSGTRLTVV.

The chain employs TRBV4-2 and TRBJ1-2; a weak D match, TRBD1 (6 bases). There are 17 residues in the CDR3. Trimming took 1 base from V and 7 from J, leaving 22 bases between them. Germline CDR1 LGHNA, CDR2 YNFKEQ. Here the CDR3 DNA reads TGTGCCAGCAGCCAAGTGGGGGTCCTCAGGGGAAGTAGTGGCTACACCTTC. It is translated as CASSQVGVLRGSSGYTF.

This clone came up a few times. The chain has TRBV10-2 and TRBJ1-5, with D uncertain. The CDR3 sequence is 18 residues long. Trimming stripped 2 bases from V and 0 bases from J, with 17 bases between. Per the germline V gene, CDR1 is WSHSY and CDR2 is SAAADI. The CDR3 is CASSESDFARGSNQPQHF. The CDR3 DNA follows: TGCGCCAGCAGTGAGAGCGACTTCGCCCGGGGTAGCAATCAGCCCCAGCATTTT.

The chain carries TRBV4-2 and TRBJ1-1, with 7 bases matching TRBD1. V lost 0 bases, J lost 2 bases, and 9 bases stayed unmatched. Germline V gene sequence: CDR1 LGHNA, CDR2 YNFKEQ. The CDR3 loop spans 17 amino acids. The CDR3 nucleotides read TGTGCCAGCAGCCAAGATCTGAGACAGGGAGACAACACTGAAGCTTTCTTT. It encodes CASSQDLRQGDNTEAFF.

The chain has TRBV7-3 and TRBJ1-1; no clear D. Germline CDR1 is SGHTA and CDR2 is FQGTGA. V was clipped by 1 base and J by 9 bases, with 9 bases between them. The CDR3 has 12 amino acids. CDR3 DNA: TGTGCCAGCAGCTTAAACGGGAGACAAGCTTTCTTT. Its protein product is CASSLNGRQAFF.

The genes are TRBV7-8 and TRBJ1-2; 8 bases match TRBD1. This CDR3 spans 17 amino acids. The germline CDR1 and CDR2 sequences are SGHVS and FQNEAQ. The junction had 16 bases not matched to a gene; V was cut back by 5 bases and J by 5 bases. For the CDR3, the DNA is TGTGCCAGCAGCGAGATGGGACAGGCAATTTTCTCTTATGGCTACACCTTC. It encodes CASSEMGQAIFSYGYTF.

This chain uses TRBV30 with TRBJ2-5; 8 positions agree with TRBD1. Germline-derived CDR1 and CDR2 are GTSNPN and SVGIG (reference sequence). The CDR3 totals 13 residues. Trimming at V came to 1 base and at J to 6 bases, leaving 4 bases not matched to a gene. The CDR3 is CAWSEGQAQTQYF. The CDR3 coding sequence is TGTGCCTGGAGTGAGGGACAGGCCCAGACCCAGTACTTC.

This chain uses TRBV6-5 with TRBJ2-5; TRBD2 might be the D (6 bases). V lost 5 bases, J lost 7 bases, and 20 bases lay in between. The CDR3 is 15 amino acids. Germline values: CDR1 MNHEY, CDR2 SVGAGI. CDR3 protein: CASSLAPELGGTQYF. The CDR3 nucleotides are TGTGCCAGCAGTCTGGCCCCTGAGCTCGGGGGGACCCAGTACTTC.

In this sample, this clone turned up once. The CDR3 DNA follows: TGTGCCAGCACTCCGGGACAGGTGGTGGCCGGGGAGCTGTTTTTT. This codes for CASTPGQVVAGELFF. The chain has TRBV6-5 and TRBJ2-2, with 8 bases fitting TRBD1. CDR1 is MNHEY and CDR2 is SVGAGI in the germline V gene. J gave up 6 bases and V 7 bases, and 10 bases lay outside the gene matches. The CDR3 has 15 residues.